The 25 T cell receptor beta chains presented below share a single source sample, sequenced in a study of OX40 agonist ivuxolimab in advanced cancers. Repertoires were generated with immunoSEQ multiplex PCR, while TCRdb's copy carries only in-frame clones and drops some. The sample lists roughly 80,000 clones, 80% to 95% occurring once. Sequences were derived from CD4+ or CD8+ T cells sorted from blood, sampled in a trial of the OX40 agonist ivuxolimab. All receptors derive from an adult with an advanced solid tumor such as melanoma, head and neck, liver or kidney cancer.

This clone has just one count. The genes are TRBV10-3 and TRBJ2-2; TRBD2 aligns across 10 bases. Germline loops: CDR1 ENHRY, CDR2 SYGVKD. The CDR3 is 15 amino acids. V trimming: 5 bases; J trimming: 6 bases; junction bases outside the gene matches: 6. CDR3 bases: TGTGCCATCAGTAGCGGGAGGGCCTTCGCCGGGGAGCTGTTTTTT. It yields the protein CAISSGRAFAGELFF.

The V call is TRBV2, the J call TRBJ2-5; D is unresolved. Deletions cut 3 bases from V and 0 bases from J, with 8 bases between. CDR1 is SNHLY and CDR2 is FYNNEI in the germline V gene. This CDR3 spans 14 amino acids. CDR3: CASSDSAYQETQYF. CDR3 bases: TGTGCCAGCAGTGACAGCGCCTACCAAGAGACCCAGTACTTC.

This chain joins TRBV4-1 and TRBJ2-3; possible D gene TRBD2, 5 bases. Between the trimmed V and J ends, which lost 4 bases and 0 bases, there was a span of 11 bases. CDR3 length: 15 residues. Looked up from germline, CDR1 is MGHRA and CDR2 is YSYEKL. The CDR3 DNA follows: TGCGCCAGCAGCCGAGGGCCTCTTAGCACAGATACGCAGTATTTT. Translation gives CASSRGPLSTDTQYF.

The chain is built from TRBV7-2 and TRBJ2-5, with 10 bases identical to TRBD1. Losses at the gene ends were 6 bases for V and 4 bases for J; bases not matched to a gene: 5. This CDR3 contains 14 residues. Germline V gives CDR1 SGHTA, CDR2 FQGNSA. In nucleotides, the CDR3 is TGTGCCAGCAGGGAAGGACAGGGGGGAGAGACCCAGTACTTC. Translation gives CASREGQGGETQYF.

The chain carries TRBV2 and TRBJ2-2, with D maybe TRBD1 (5 bases). V was shortened by 7 bases and J by 0 bases, with 18 bases between the two germline ends. The germline V gene encodes CDR1 SNHLY and CDR2 FYNNEI. CDR3 length: 17 amino acids. CDR3: CASTLNVGHSNTGELFF. In DNA form, the CDR3 reads TGTGCCAGCACGTTGAACGTCGGACACTCGAACACCGGGGAGCTGTTTTTT.

V and J are TRBV30 and TRBJ1-2, with D uncertain. The V end was cut by 0 bases, the J end by 8 bases, with 13 bases between. Germline V gene sequence: CDR1 GTSNPN, CDR2 SVGIG (reference sequence). The CDR3 runs 13 residues. CDR3 nucleotides: TGTGCCTGGAGTGTAGAGGAGTGGCGAGGCTACACCTTC. It codes for CAWSVEEWRGYTF.

The rearrangement joins TRBV9 to TRBJ2-2; no clear D gene. The germline V and J ends were trimmed by 2 bases and 0 bases, with 8 bases remaining between them. The CDR3 spans 15 residues. Germline lookup yields CDR1 SGDLS and CDR2 YYNGEE. The CDR3 region is CASSVAGPNTGELFF. CDR3 in DNA: TGTGCCAGCAGCGTGGCTGGTCCGAACACCGGGGAGCTGTTTTTT.

The chain employs TRBV27 and TRBJ1-1; a weak D match, TRBD1 (5 bases). Germline V gives CDR1 MNHEY, CDR2 SMNVEV (reference sequence). The V end was cut by 4 bases, the J end by 1 base, with 13 bases between. CDR3 length: 15 residues. The CDR3: CASSYVRDPNTEAFF. The CDR3 region has the DNA TGTGCCAGCAGTTACGTCAGGGACCCGAACACTGAAGCTTTCTTT.

The genes are TRBV18 and TRBJ1-3, with a tentative D call TRBD1 (6 bases). V dropped 6 bases and J dropped 0 bases, with 12 bases sitting between them. This CDR3 region has 15 residues. CDR1 is KGHSH, CDR2 LQKENI, per germline. The CDR3 loop is CASSSTGDSGNTIYF. The CDR3 nucleotides read TGTGCCAGCTCCTCGACAGGAGACTCTGGAAACACCATATATTTT. Using reference TRBV18 and TRBJ1-3 for the parts outside the CDR3, the full variable domain is NAGVMQNPRHLVRRRGQEARLRCSPMKGHSHVYWYRQLPEEGLKFMVYLQKENIIDESGMPKERFSAEFPKEGPSILRIQQVVRGDSAAYFCASSSTGDSGNTIYFGEGSWLTVV.

V is TRBV4-2 and J is TRBJ2-3; TRBD2 matches 8 bases. The trim removed 1 base at V and 0 bases at J, leaving 9 bases unmatched. Germline V gives CDR1 LGHNA, CDR2 YNFKEQ. CDR3 size: 18 residues. This chain's CDR3 is CASSQGATSGGSTDTQYF. The CDR3 DNA reads TGTGCCAGCAGCCAAGGGGCTACTAGCGGAGGGAGCACAGATACGCAGTATTTT.

This sequence joins TRBV28 and TRBJ1-5; D is undetermined. V was clipped by 6 bases and J by 7 bases, with 10 bases between them. Germline V gene lookup returns CDR1 MDHEN and CDR2 SYDVKM. The CDR3 consists of 12 residues. CDR3 coding DNA: TGTGCCAGCAGCATTACCCGGCAGCCCCAGCATTTT. Encoded protein: CASSITRQPQHF. Using reference TRBV28 and TRBJ1-5 for the parts outside the CDR3, the full variable domain is DVKVTQSSRYLVKRTGEKVFLECVQDMDHENMFWYRQDPGLGLRLIYFSYDVKMKEKGDIPEGYSVSREKKERFSLILESASTNQTSMYLCASSITRQPQHFGDGTRLSIL.

This chain links TRBV9 with TRBJ2-5; TRBD2 is a possible D gene (7 bases). Germline lookup yields CDR1 SGDLS and CDR2 YYNGEE. CDR3 length equals 16 residues. V was shortened by 0 bases and J by 2 bases, with 14 bases between the two germline ends. The DNA of the CDR3 is TGTGCCAGCAGCGTAGATGAGAGGGGGGGACAAGAGACCCAGTACTTC. It encodes CASSVDERGGQETQYF.

This chain links TRBV28 with TRBJ2-3, with TRBD2 matching over 11 bases. The CDR3 has 16 residues. Trimming cost V 6 bases and J 1 base; bases outside gene matches: 6. CDR1 is MDHEN and CDR2 is SYDVKM in the germline V gene. The CDR3 DNA sequence: TGTGCCAGCAGCGATTTAGCGGGAGGGGGCACAGATACGCAGTATTTT. This codes for CASSDLAGGGTDTQYF.

The chain carries TRBV7-3 and TRBJ2-1, with TRBD1 identical over 7 bases. Germline trimming cut 3 bases from V and 7 bases from J; bases unmatched to any gene: 6. The length of the CDR3 is 14 residues. Germline lookup yields CDR1 SGHTA and CDR2 FQGTGA. This chain's CDR3 is CASSFTGDRNEQFF. CDR3 nucleotides: TGTGCCAGCAGCTTCACAGGGGATAGGAATGAGCAGTTCTTC.

The genes are TRBV10-1 and TRBJ1-1; D remains unclear. V lost 5 bases, J lost 1 base, and 11 bases lay in between. The CDR3 has 14 residues. Germline assignment: CDR1 WNHNN and CDR2 SYGVQD (reference sequence). In DNA, the CDR3 is TGCGCCAGCAGTAAATCGGAGGGGAACACTGAAGCTTTCTTT. Amino acids: CASSKSEGNTEAFF.

This clone came up once. The genes are TRBV27 and TRBJ2-4, with TRBD1 matching over 10 bases. V shed 0 bases and J 2 bases; nucleotides not matched to a gene: 4. Germline V lookup: CDR1 MNHEY, CDR2 SMNVEV (reference sequence). The CDR3 contains 17 residues. The CDR3 region has the DNA TGTGCCAGCAGTTTATCCCGACAGGGGGCAACCAAAAACATTCAGTACTTC. Its protein product is CASSLSRQGATKNIQYF.

DNA of the CDR3: TGTGCCAGCTCACCCGACAGGGTCGTACGGAATGAGCAGTTCTTC. This codes for CASSPDRVVRNEQFF. The rearrangement uses TRBV18 and TRBJ2-1; TRBD1 matches at 7 bases. The CDR3 extends over 15 amino acids. The germline CDR1 and CDR2 sequences are KGHSH and LQKENI. Trimming cost V 3 bases and J 7 bases; bases outside gene matches: 9. Full variable domain (remainder filled in from reference TRBV18 and TRBJ2-1): NAGVMQNPRHLVRRRGQEARLRCSPMKGHSHVYWYRQLPEEGLKFMVYLQKENIIDESGMPKERFSAEFPKEGPSILRIQQVVRGDSAAYFCASSPDRVVRNEQFFGPGTRLTVL.

The V gene is TRBV11-3, the J gene TRBJ2-7; D uncertain. The CDR3 consists of 11 residues. V lost 3 bases and J 4 bases, leaving 4 bases between the germline ends. Germline V gene sequence: CDR1 SGHNT, CDR2 YENEEA. The CDR3 protein is CASSLEYEQYF. The DNA of the CDR3 is TGTGCCAGCAGCTTGGAATACGAGCAGTACTTC.

The chain combines TRBV5-1 with TRBJ1-1; D is perhaps TRBD1 (6 bases). Germline-derived CDR1 and CDR2 are SGHRS and YFSETQ. With 1 base removed from V and 5 bases from J, the gap between germline ends came to 18 bases. This CDR3 region has 16 residues. CDR3 bases: TGCGCCAGCAGCTTGAGCGCCAGGGGAAGAGGAACTGAAGCTTTCTTT. This encodes CASSLSARGRGTEAFF. Full variable domain (missing parts from reference TRBV5-1 and TRBJ1-1): KAGVTQTPRYLIKTRGQQVTLSCSPISGHRSVSWYQQTPGQGLQFLFEYFSETQRNKGNFPGRFSGRQFSNSRSEMNVSTLELGDSALYLCASSLSARGRGTEAFFGQGTRLTVV.

V is TRBV5-1 and J is TRBJ1-1, with no clear D. Trimming removed 2 bases from V and 3 bases from J, with 11 bases in between. The CDR3 is 14 amino acids. CDR1 and CDR2 from the germline V gene are SGHRS and YFSETQ. CDR3 coding DNA: TGCGCCAGCAGCTTCCGGGCCGGGGACACTGAAGCTTTCTTT. It yields the protein CASSFRAGDTEAFF.

The chain carries TRBV15 and TRBJ2-7; D unresolved. This CDR3 contains 13 residues. Trimming took 0 bases from V and 3 from J, leaving 6 bases between them. The germline V gene encodes CDR1 LNHNV and CDR2 YYDKDF (reference sequence). Here the CDR3 DNA reads TGTGCCACCAGCAGAGACCCCCTCTACGAGCAGTACTTC. This sequence encodes CATSRDPLYEQYF. Based on the CDR3 plus reference TRBV15 and TRBJ2-7, the full variable domain is DAMVIQNPRYQVTQFGKPVTLSCSQTLNHNVMYWYQQKSSQAPKLLFHYYDKDFNNEADTPDNFQSRRPNTSFCFLDIRSPGLGDTAMYLCATSRDPLYEQYFGPGTRLTVT.

This clone occurred once. The chain combines TRBV5-1 with TRBJ1-2; D is uncertain. V was trimmed by 2 bases and J by 8 bases, leaving 16 bases between them. This CDR3 has 14 amino acids. The germline V gene encodes CDR1 SGHRS and CDR2 YFSETQ. This chain's CDR3 is CASSFTGGGSGYTF. CDR3 in DNA: TGCGCCAGCAGCTTTACCGGAGGAGGGAGCGGCTACACCTTC.

The genes are TRBV6-6 and TRBJ1-1; perhaps TRBD1 as D (5 bases). The germline V gene has CDR1 MNHNY and CDR2 SVGAGI (reference sequence). V gave up 2 bases and J gave up 6 bases, with 10 bases separating them. This CDR3 comprises 13 residues. CDR3: CASSYEEGSEAFF. The CDR3 region has the DNA TGTGCCAGCAGTTACGAGGAGGGGTCTGAAGCTTTCTTT.

V is TRBV11-2 and J is TRBJ2-7; TRBD1 matches at 8 bases. V lost 5 bases and J lost 9; bases outside the gene matches: 6. Germline loops: CDR1 SGHAT, CDR2 FQNNGV. This CDR3 has 12 amino acids. In DNA, the CDR3 is TGTGCCAGCAGCCGGCAGGGGGCCCCGCAGTACTTC. Residues: CASSRQGAPQYF.

A few counts support this clone. The V gene is TRBV7-2, the J gene TRBJ1-1; D remains ambiguous. V lost 5 bases, J lost 1 base, and 8 bases lay in between. The CDR3 has 13 amino acids. In germline, CDR1 is SGHTA, CDR2 FQGNSA. This CDR3 reads CASSRRWNTEAFF. The CDR3 coding sequence is TGTGCCAGCAGCCGGCGGTGGAACACTGAAGCTTTCTTT.